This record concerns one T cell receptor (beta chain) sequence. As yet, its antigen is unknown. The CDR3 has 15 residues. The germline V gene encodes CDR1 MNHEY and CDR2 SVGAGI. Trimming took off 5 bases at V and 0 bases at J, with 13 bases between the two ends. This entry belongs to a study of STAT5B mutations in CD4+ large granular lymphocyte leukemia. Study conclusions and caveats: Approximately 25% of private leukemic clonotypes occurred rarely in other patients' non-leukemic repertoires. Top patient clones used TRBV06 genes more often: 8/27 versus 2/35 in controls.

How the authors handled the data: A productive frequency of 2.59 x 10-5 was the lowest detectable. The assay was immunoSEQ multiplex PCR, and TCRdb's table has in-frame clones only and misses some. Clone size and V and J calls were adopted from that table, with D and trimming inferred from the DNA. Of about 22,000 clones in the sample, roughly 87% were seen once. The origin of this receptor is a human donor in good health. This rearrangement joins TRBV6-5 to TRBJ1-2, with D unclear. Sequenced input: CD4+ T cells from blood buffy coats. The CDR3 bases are TGTGCCAGCAGTAAAGATCCGGGGACTAACTATGGCTACACCTTC. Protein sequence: CASSKDPGTNYGYTF.